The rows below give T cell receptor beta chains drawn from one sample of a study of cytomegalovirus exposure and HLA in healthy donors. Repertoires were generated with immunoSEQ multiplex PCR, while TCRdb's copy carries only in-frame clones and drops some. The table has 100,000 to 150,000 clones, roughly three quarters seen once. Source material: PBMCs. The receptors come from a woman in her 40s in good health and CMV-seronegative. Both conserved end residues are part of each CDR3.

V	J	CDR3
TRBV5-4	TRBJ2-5	CASSTRQGYLQETQYF
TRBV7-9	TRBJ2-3	CASRFPSADTQYF
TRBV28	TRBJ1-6	CASTRRDRGRNSPLHF
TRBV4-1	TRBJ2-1	CASSQDVGGAVLNEQFF
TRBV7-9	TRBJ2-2	CASSLGTGTPGELFF
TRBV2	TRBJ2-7	CASSAEGGQGARYEQYF
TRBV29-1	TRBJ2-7	CSVEMPGISYEQYF
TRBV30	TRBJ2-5	CAWSVRLRETQYF
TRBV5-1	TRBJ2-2	CASSLGQPFPGELFF
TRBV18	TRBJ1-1	CASSSRNTEAFF
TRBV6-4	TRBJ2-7	CASPRQEATYEQYF
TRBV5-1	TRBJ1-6	CASSNGQGSSYNSPLHF
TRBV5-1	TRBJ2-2	CASSPGLAGGTLDGELFF
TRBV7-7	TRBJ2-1	CASSLATGSYNEQFF
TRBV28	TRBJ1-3	CASSLGTMWNF
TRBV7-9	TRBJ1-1	CASSPPGGGGTEAFF
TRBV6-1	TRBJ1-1	CASSESSRIGAFF
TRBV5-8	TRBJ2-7	CASSLGDRMVRGSYEQYF
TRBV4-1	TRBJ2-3	CASSQEYGLAGKDTQYF
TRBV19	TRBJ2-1	CASTPTSGEYFYNEQFF
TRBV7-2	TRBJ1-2	CASSWTGGYGYTF
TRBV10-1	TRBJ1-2	CASSERPGRDSDNFYGYTF
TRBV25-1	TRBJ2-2	CASREDRVGTGELFF
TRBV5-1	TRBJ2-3	CASSPGLAGAPRGDTQYF
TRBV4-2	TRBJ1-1	CASSQVQGAVNTEAFF
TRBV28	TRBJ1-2	CASSLSAIRQNNYGYTF
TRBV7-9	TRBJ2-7	CASSLVGRSDEQYF
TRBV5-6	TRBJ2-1	CASSFWSGGGLSGQFF
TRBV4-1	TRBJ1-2	CASSQDSGTGNLGRGYTF
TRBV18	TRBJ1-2	CASSLGQGAAGYTF
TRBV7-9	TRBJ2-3	CSSSLGAGVNTQYF
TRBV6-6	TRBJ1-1	CASTTTEVAEAFF
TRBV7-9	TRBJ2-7	CASSAISRDLSYEQYF
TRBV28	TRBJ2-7	CASSQTGQGLYEQYF
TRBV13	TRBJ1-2	CASSSKGQNYGYTF
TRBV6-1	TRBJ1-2	CASRQEDNYGYTF
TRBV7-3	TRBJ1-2	CASSYDRAGGYTF
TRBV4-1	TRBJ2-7	CASSQWDLSSYEQYF
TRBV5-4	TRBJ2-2	CASSSTIRQVTGELFF
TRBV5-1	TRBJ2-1	CASSLGMSQDEQFF
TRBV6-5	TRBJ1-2	CASSYSEEGACGYTF